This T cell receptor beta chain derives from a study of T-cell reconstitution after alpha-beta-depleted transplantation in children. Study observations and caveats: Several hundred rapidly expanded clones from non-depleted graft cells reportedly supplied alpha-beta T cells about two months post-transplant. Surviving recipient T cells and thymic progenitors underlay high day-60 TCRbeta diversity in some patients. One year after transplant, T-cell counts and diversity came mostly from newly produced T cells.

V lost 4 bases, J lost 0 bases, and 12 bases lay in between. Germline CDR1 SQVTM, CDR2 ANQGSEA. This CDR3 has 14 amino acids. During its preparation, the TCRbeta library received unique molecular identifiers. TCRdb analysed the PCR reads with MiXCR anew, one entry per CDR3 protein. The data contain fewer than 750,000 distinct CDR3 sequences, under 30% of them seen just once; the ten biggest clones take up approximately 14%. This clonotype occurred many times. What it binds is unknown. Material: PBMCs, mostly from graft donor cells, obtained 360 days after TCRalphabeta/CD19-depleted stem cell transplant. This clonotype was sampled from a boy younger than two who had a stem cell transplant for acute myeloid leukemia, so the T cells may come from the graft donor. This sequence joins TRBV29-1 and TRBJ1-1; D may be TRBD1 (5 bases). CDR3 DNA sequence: TGCAGCGTTGGTGAGGGGAGGATGAACACTGAAGCTTTCTTT. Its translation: CSVGEGRMNTEAFF.